This TCR beta chain was captured by sequencing in a study of regulatory T cells in long-lasting Graves disease. General study results and limits: Public clonotype sharing was higher in persistent than newly diagnosed patients. Researchers examined only peripheral blood and not thyroid tissue. Persistent disease favored TRBV28, TRBJ1-2 and TRBJ2-5.

Relying on iRepertoire HTBI primers and Arm-PCR of CDR3 regions, the team built TCR beta libraries. MiXCR, applied by TCRdb to the multiplex PCR reads, yields one record per CDR3 protein. The sample lists roughly 400,000 distinct CDR3 sequences, 20% seen once, with roughly 20% in the top ten. This clonotype appeared many times. What it binds is unknown. This CDR3 comprises 12 residues. CDR1 and CDR2 (germline): SQVTM, ANQGSEA. V shed 0 bases and J shed 3 bases, with 6 bases lying between them. The time point is: persistent/refractory GD, antithyroid drugs over 5 years with positive TRAb. PBMC RNA served as the TCR library source.

Sequencing was performed on peripheral blood mononuclear cells (PBMCs), taken when the disease was refractory, from a patient treated with antithyroid drugs. The rearrangement links TRBV29-1 to TRBJ2-7; D call uncertain. The receptor's source is a female donor with Graves disease. The CDR3 protein is CSVEDGHYEQYF. CDR3 DNA sequence: TGCAGCGTTGAAGATGGGCACTACGAGCAGTACTTC.